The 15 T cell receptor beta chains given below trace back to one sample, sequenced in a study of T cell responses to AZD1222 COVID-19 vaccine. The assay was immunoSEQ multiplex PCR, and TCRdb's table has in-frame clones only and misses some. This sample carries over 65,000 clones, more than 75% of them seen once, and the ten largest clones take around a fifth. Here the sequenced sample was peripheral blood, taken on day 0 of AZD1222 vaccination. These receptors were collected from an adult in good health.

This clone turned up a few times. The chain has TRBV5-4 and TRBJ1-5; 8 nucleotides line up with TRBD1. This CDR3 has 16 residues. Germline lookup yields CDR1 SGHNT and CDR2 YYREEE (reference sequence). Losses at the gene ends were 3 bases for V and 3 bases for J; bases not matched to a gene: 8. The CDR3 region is CASSSGGTGNNQPQHF. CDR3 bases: TGTGCCAGCAGCTCCGGTGGGACAGGTAACAATCAGCCCCAGCATTTT. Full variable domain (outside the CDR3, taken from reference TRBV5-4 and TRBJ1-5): ETGVTQSPTHLIKTRGQQVTLRCSSQSGHNTVSWYQQALGQGPQFIFQYYREEENGRGNFPPRFSGLQFPNYSSELNVNALELDDSALYLCASSSGGTGNNQPQHFGDGTRLSIL.

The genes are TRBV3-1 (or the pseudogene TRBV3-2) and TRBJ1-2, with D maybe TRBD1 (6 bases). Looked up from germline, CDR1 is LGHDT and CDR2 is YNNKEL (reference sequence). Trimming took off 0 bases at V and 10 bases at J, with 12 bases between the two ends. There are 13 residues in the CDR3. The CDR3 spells CASSQEGGSIYTF. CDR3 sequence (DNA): TGTGCCAGCAGCCAAGAGGGGGGCAGTATCTACACCTTC.

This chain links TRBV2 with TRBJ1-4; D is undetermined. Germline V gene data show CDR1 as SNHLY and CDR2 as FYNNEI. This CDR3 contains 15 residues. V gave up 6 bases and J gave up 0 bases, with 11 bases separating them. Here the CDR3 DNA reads TGTGCCAGCAGGATAAACAGAGCAACTAATGAAAAACTGTTTTTT. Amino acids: CASRINRATNEKLFF.

CDR3 coding DNA: TGCGCCAGTGAGCGGGAGCAGGCCTACGAGCAGTACTTC. Amino acid sequence: CASEREQAYEQYF. The chain has TRBV10-2 and TRBJ2-7; 8 bases map to TRBD2. The CDR3 has 13 residues. Germline V CDR1 and CDR2: WSHSY, SAAADI. The junction had 6 bases not matched to a gene; V was cut back by 9 bases and J by 2 bases.

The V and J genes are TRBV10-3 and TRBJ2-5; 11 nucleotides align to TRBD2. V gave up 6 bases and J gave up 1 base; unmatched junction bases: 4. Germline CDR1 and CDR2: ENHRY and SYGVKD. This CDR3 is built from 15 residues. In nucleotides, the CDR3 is TGTGCCATCAGCGGGACTAGCGGAGGCCAAGAGACCCAGTACTTC. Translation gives CAISGTSGGQETQYF.

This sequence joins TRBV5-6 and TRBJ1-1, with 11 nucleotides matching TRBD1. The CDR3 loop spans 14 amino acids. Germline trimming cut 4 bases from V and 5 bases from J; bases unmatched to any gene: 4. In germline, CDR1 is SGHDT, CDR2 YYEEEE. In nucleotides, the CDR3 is TGTGCCAGCAGCGGGACAGGGGGAAATACTGAAGCTTTCTTT. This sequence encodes CASSGTGGNTEAFF. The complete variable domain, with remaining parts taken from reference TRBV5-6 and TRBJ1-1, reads DAGVTQSPTHLIKTRGQQVTLRCSPKSGHDTVSWYQQALGQGPQFIFQYYEEEERQRGNFPDRFSGHQFPNYSSELNVNALLLGDSALYLCASSGTGGNTEAFFGQGTRLTVV.

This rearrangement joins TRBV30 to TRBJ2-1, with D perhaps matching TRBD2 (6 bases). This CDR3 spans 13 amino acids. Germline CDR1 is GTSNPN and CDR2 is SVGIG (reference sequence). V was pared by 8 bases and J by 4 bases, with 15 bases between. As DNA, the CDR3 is TGTGCCCTTGGGTTGGGGACTTACAATGAGCAGTTCTTC. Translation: CALGLGTYNEQFF.

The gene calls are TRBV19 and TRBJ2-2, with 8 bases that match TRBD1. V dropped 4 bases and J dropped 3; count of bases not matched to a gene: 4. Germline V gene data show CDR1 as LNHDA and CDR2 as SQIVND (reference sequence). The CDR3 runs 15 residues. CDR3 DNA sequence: TGTGCCAGTAGTACCCAGGGGGCGGACACCGGGGAGCTGTTTTTT. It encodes CASSTQGADTGELFF. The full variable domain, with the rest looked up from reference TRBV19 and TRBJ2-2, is DGGITQSPKYLFRKEGQNVTLSCEQNLNHDAMYWYRQDPGQGLRLIYYSQIVNDFQKGDIAEGYSVSREKKESFPLTVTSAQKNPTAFYLCASSTQGADTGELFFGEGSRLTVL.

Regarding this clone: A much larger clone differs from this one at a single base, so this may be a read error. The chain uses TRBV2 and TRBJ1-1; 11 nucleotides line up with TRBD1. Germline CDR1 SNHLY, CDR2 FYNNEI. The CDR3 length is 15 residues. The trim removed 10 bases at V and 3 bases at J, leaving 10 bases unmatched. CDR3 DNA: TGTGCCACCAAAACGGGACAGGGGGATTACACTGAAGCTTTCTTT. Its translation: CATKTGQGDYTEAFF.

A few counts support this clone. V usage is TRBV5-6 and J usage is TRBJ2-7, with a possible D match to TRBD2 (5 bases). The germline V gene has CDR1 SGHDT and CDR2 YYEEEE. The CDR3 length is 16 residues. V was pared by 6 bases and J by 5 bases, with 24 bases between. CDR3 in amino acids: CASTTGGLELFDEQYF. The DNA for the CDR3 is TGTGCCAGCACCACCGGAGGTCTAGAGCTTTTCGACGAGCAGTACTTC.

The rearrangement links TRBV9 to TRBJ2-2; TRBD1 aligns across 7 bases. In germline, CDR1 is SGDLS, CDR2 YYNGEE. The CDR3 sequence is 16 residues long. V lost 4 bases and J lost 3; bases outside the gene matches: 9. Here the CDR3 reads CASSPRGGMDTGELFF. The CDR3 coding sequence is TGTGCCAGCAGCCCAAGAGGGGGCATGGACACCGGGGAGCTGTTTTTT.

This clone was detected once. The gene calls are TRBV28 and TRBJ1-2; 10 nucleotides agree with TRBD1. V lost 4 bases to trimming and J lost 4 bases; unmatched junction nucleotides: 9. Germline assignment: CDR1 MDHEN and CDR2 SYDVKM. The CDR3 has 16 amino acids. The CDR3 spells CASSSTGTGDGYGYTF. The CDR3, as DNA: TGTGCCAGCAGTTCAACCGGGACAGGGGACGGCTATGGCTACACCTTC.

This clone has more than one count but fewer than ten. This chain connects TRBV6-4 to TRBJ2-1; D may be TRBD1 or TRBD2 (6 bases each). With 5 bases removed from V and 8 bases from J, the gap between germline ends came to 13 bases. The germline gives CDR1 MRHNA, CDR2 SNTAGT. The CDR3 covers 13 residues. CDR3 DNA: TGTGCCAGCAGTTCATTAAGGGGGGATGAGCAGTTCTTC. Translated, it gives CASSSLRGDEQFF.

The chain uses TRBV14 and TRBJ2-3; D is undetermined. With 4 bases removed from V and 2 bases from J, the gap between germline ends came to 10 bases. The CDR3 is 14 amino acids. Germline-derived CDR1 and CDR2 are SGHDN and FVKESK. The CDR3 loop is CASSPLGITDTQYF. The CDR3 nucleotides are TGTGCCAGCAGCCCCTTAGGGATCACAGATACGCAGTATTTT.

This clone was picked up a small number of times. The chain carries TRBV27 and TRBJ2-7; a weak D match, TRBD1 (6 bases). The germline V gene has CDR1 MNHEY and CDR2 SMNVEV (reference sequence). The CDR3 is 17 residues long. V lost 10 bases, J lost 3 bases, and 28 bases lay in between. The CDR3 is CAITRGDPPKESYEQYF. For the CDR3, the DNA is TGTGCCATCACCAGGGGCGACCCGCCCAAGGAGAGCTACGAGCAGTACTTC.